This T cell receptor (beta chain) emerged from a study of blood T cell repertoires in COVID-19 (dated by TCRdb to the early 2020s). Concerning the study at large: Samples covering the acute and convalescent phases of COVID-19 were provided by collaborators in the United States, Italy and Spain. The sample metadata nearly always contained a de-identified subject ID, COVID-19 status, age in years and sex. The dataset comprised deeply sampled blood TCRbeta repertoires from subjects exposed to, actively infected with, or recovered from COVID-19. Where available, HLA class I and class II types were taken from metadata supplied by the sample provider and were not determined by assay-based typing. A freely available public database, intended as a resource for researchers studying the immune response to SARS-CoV-2, is where the repertoires were released. The prospective study material was composed of cDNA or gDNA derived from T cells, B-cell-depleted T cells, or PBMCs. Samples were obtained from the ongoing ImmuneRACE study (first 160 participants) and from roughly 1,300 subjects provided by 6 global collaborators. Broad study findings and their caveats: How much clinical and demographic metadata was included differed by source and by participant, and the metadata was provided uncurated.

Each collaborating institution followed its own protocols to collect whole blood in K2EDTA tubes. For TCRbeta analysis, collaborators shipped samples as frozen whole blood, isolated PBMCs, or DNA extracted from either of those sample types. This clone was detected once. The target of this receptor is not known. Base qualities were left out, and no much larger clone turns up one base away. TCRbeta CDR3 regions were amplified from genomic DNA by means of the immunoSEQ Assay, a bias-controlled multiplex PCR. In the authors' own workflow: The number of nucleated cells in each sample was estimated from the amplification of reference gene primers within the assay. To quantify the absolute abundance of each unique TCRbeta CDR3 rearrangement, sequence reads were collapsed and filtered. For each sample, productive Simpson clonality was calculated by taking the square root of Simpson's diversity index across productive rearrangements. The immuneACCESS repertoire file appears here via TCRdb, limited to in-frame rearrangements. These files lack a portion of the clones; in checked studies, under half of the deficit traces to unresolved V genes, and the cause of the others is not known. Clone size and V and J calls were adopted from that table, with D and trimming inferred from the DNA. This sample gives about 63,000 clones in total; more than 75% of them show up just once. The ten biggest clones cover roughly half of the sample.

Per the germline V gene, SQVTM is the CDR1 and ANQGSEA is the CDR2. Including cysteine and phenylalanine, the CDR3 has 13 amino acids. The entry retains the CDR3 DNA only, 39 bases that are in frame from base 1. For this chain, trimming is 6 bases at the V end and 4 bases at the J end, and the number of junction bases without a gene match is 9. This clonotype was obtained from a woman of 80 years or more with acute or convalescent COVID-19. The sequenced sample was peripheral blood. The sequence links TRBV29-1 to TRBJ2-7; 7 junctional bases match TRBD2. The DNA sequence is given as TGCAGCGTACGGACTAGAGATCGATACGAGCAGTACTTC. Its protein product is CSVRTRDRYEQYF.